Presented here are 17 T cell receptor beta chains from one specimen sequenced in a study of T cell repertoires in ileal Crohn's disease. Clones were read by immunoSEQ multiplex PCR, and TCRdb kept only the in-frame ones, dropping some. The top ten clones hold around 7% of a sample with fewer than 5,000 clones, 74% of them seen once. The sequenced sample was ileal tissue. The receptors shown here come from an adult with Crohn's disease.

V is TRBV11-3 and J is TRBJ2-7; D not resolved. The CDR3 has 16 residues. Germline CDR1 SGHNT, CDR2 YENEEA. Trimming pared 3 bases from V and 6 bases from J, leaving 21 bases between. This CDR3 is CASSFCSETPTGEQYF. CDR3 nucleotides: TGTGCCAGCAGCTTCTGTTCGGAGACGCCGACTGGCGAGCAGTACTTC.

The rearrangement uses TRBV6-6 and TRBJ2-1; 14 bases line up with TRBD2. The CDR3 sequence is 16 residues long. The J segment lost 8 bases and the V segment lost 6 bases, leaving 9 bases of the junction unmatched. CDR1 and CDR2 (germline): MNHNY, SVGAGI (reference sequence). Written as DNA, the CDR3 is TGTGCCAGCAGGGGGACTAGCGGGGGTACTTATGATGAGCAGTTCTTC. It is translated as CASRGTSGGTYDEQFF.

This chain connects TRBV6-6 to TRBJ1-2, with 7 bases aligning to TRBD1. V trimming: 2 bases; J trimming: 8 bases; junction bases outside the gene matches: 2. CDR1 MNHNY and CDR2 SVGAGI come from the germline V gene (reference sequence). The CDR3 covers 12 residues. Here the CDR3 DNA reads TGTGCCAGCAGTTACCAGGGGGGCGGCTACACCTTC. Amino acid sequence: CASSYQGGGYTF.

The gene calls are TRBV5-1 and TRBJ2-3; 9 bases are shared with TRBD2. The CDR3 consists of 16 residues. J lost 0 bases, V lost 0 bases, and 2 bases had no gene match. Germline CDR1 reads SGHRS; CDR2 reads YFSETQ. CDR3 sequence reads: CASSLGGGASTDTQYF. As DNA, the CDR3 is TGCGCCAGCAGCTTGGGCGGGGGGGCGAGCACAGATACGCAGTATTTT.

CDR3 in amino acids: CASSARSSGGYNEQFF. CDR3 nucleotide sequence: TGTGCCAGCAGCGCCCGATCTAGCGGGGGATACAATGAGCAGTTCTTC. The V gene is TRBV7-8, the J gene TRBJ2-1; 10 nucleotides match TRBD2. Looked up from germline, CDR1 is SGHVS and CDR2 is FQNEAQ. This CDR3 has 16 amino acids. V lost 5 bases, J lost 4 bases, and 8 bases stayed unmatched. Complete variable domain (other parts from reference TRBV7-8 and TRBJ2-1): GAGVSQSPRYKVAKRGQDVALRCDPISGHVSLFWYQQALGQGPEFLTYFQNEAQLDKSGLPSDRFFAERPEGSVSTLKIQRTQQEDSAVYLCASSARSSGGYNEQFFGPGTRLTVL.

This clone was counted a few times. This chain joins TRBV19 and TRBJ1-2; D possibly corresponds to TRBD1 (6 bases). V was clipped by 5 bases and J by 8 bases, with 15 bases between them. This CDR3 has 13 residues. CDR1 is LNHDA, CDR2 SQIVND, per germline (reference sequence). CDR3 sequence reads: CASSQGKIDGYTF. The CDR3 region has the DNA TGTGCCAGTAGTCAGGGGAAGATCGACGGCTACACCTTC.

V gene TRBV7-8 combines with J gene TRBJ2-7, with 11 bases aligning to TRBD1. V shed 5 bases, J shed 4 bases, and the junction held 7 bases outside the gene matches. The CDR3 consists of 15 residues. Looked up from germline, CDR1 is SGHVS and CDR2 is FQNEAQ. The CDR3 bases are TGTGCCAGCAGCCTACGGGACAGGGGGATATACGAGCAGTACTTC. Translated, it gives CASSLRDRGIYEQYF.

There are a few counts of this clone. The gene calls are TRBV6-1 and TRBJ2-7; D gene ambiguous. Trimming shortened V by 3 bases and J by 0 bases, and 3 bases separated the two germline ends. The CDR3 has 12 amino acids. Germline V gene sequence: CDR1 MNHNS, CDR2 SASEGT. The CDR3 DNA sequence: TGTGCCAGCAGTGATCACTCCTACGAGCAGTACTTC. Protein product: CASSDHSYEQYF.

The V call is TRBV27, the J call TRBJ2-1; the match to TRBD2 covers 12 bases. Per germline, CDR1 MNHEY and CDR2 SMNVEV (reference sequence). This CDR3 has 13 residues. J gave up 10 bases and V 3 bases, and 1 base lay outside the gene matches. The CDR3 reads CASSFTSGGEQFF. The CDR3 DNA sequence: TGTGCCAGCAGTTTCACTAGCGGGGGGGAGCAGTTCTTC.

V usage is TRBV28 and J usage is TRBJ1-4; D may be TRBD1 (5 bases). CDR1 is MDHEN, CDR2 SYDVKM, per germline. Trimming left V 6 bases short and J 8 bases short, with 10 bases between. The CDR3 has 12 residues. CDR3 residues: CASRGGVEKLFF. CDR3 coding DNA: TGTGCCAGCAGGGGGGGTGTAGAAAAACTGTTTTTT.

The rearrangement uses TRBV18 and TRBJ2-7; maybe TRBD1 (6 bases). Germline CDR1 and CDR2: KGHSH and LQKENI. V lost 5 bases to trimming and J lost 1 base, with 12 bases between them. This CDR3 spans 14 amino acids. The CDR3 DNA sequence: TGTGCCAGCTCAGGACAGACGAGATCCTACGAGCAGTACTTC. It yields the protein CASSGQTRSYEQYF.

The chain employs TRBV7-2 and TRBJ1-1; D may be TRBD1 (6 bases). Germline V CDR1 and CDR2: SGHTA, FQGNSA. Trimming left V 5 bases short and J 3 bases short, with 10 bases between. The CDR3 is 13 amino acids. CDR3 in DNA: TGTGCCAGCAGCCTACGGACAGACACTGAAGCTTTCTTT. It encodes CASSLRTDTEAFF.

This sequence joins TRBV6-5 and TRBJ2-7; 10 bases agree with TRBD1. The CDR3 length is 15 residues. J gave up 4 bases and V 5 bases, and 8 bases lay outside the gene matches. CDR1 and CDR2 from the germline V gene are MNHEY and SVGAGI. The CDR3 loop reads CASSLSGTGVYEQYF. In DNA, the CDR3 is TGTGCCAGCAGTCTCTCCGGGACAGGGGTTTACGAGCAGTACTTC.

This clone was counted only a few times. J is TRBJ1-2 and V is TRBV30, with 10 positions matching TRBD1. Per the germline V gene, CDR1 is GTSNPN and CDR2 is SVGIG (reference sequence). The CDR3 length is 14 residues. Losses at the gene ends were 0 bases for V and 6 bases for J; bases not matched to a gene: 4. DNA of the CDR3: TGTGCCTGGAGTGTGGGGACAGGGGCCGATGGCTACACCTTC. It yields the protein CAWSVGTGADGYTF. Together with reference TRBV30 and TRBJ1-2, the CDR3 gives the full variable domain: SQTIHQWPATLVQPVGSPLSLECTVEGTSNPNLYWYRQAAGRGLQLLFYSVGIGQISSEVPQNLSASRPQDRQFILSSKKLLLSDSGFYLCAWSVGTGADGYTFGSGTRLTVV.

The V gene is TRBV28, the J gene TRBJ2-5; D is undetermined. V was clipped by 5 bases and J by 3 bases, with 19 bases between them. This CDR3 has 16 residues. Per the germline V gene, CDR1 is MDHEN and CDR2 is SYDVKM. The CDR3 nucleotides are TGTGCCAGCAGTCCCTCTGTAAGCGAGTGGAAAGAGACCCAGTACTTC. Protein product: CASSPSVSEWKETQYF.

This clone was detected only once. The chain is built from TRBV27 and TRBJ1-1, with 8 bases identical to TRBD1. Germline V gives CDR1 MNHEY, CDR2 SMNVEV (reference sequence). This CDR3 spans 15 amino acids. V lost 1 base to trimming and J lost 3 bases; unmatched junction nucleotides: 4. This CDR3 is CASSLYKTGDTEAFF. The DNA for the CDR3 is TGTGCCAGCAGTTTATATAAGACAGGGGACACTGAAGCTTTCTTT.

The chain has TRBV7-6 and TRBJ1-1; TRBD1 agrees at 8 bases. CDR1 is SGHVS, CDR2 FNYEAQ, per germline. This CDR3 region has 15 residues. With V trimmed by 3 bases and J by 5 bases, 8 bases remained unmatched. The chain's CDR3 is CASSLTQGAQTEAFF. DNA of the CDR3: TGTGCCAGCAGCTTGACCCAGGGGGCGCAGACTGAAGCTTTCTTT.